This TCR beta chain is from a study of graft-versus-host responses after intestinal transplantation. With respect to this clone: Its antigen remains unknown.

V shed 6 bases and J shed 6 bases, with 9 bases lying between them. Germline CDR1 MNHEY, CDR2 SVGAGI. The CDR3 is 13 amino acids. Assay: immunoSEQ multiplex PCR; the TCRdb copy retains only in-frame clones and omits some. Among over 55,000 clones listed, over 75% were seen once. The sequenced sample was unstimulated CD4+ T cells sorted from spleen or lymph node cells, obtained before transplant. The rearrangement links TRBV6-5 to TRBJ1-6; tentatively, D is TRBD1 (5 bases). The clonotype comes from a human donor who was the organ donor for an intestinal transplant. The CDR3 loop is CASSRQSNSPLHF. The CDR3 DNA sequence: TGTGCCAGCAGCAGACAGTCTAATTCACCCCTCCACTTT.